This passage covers 10 T cell receptor beta chains from one sample sequenced in a study of CXCR3-negative and CXCR3-positive naive CD8 T cells. The study, taken as a whole, reports: The TRB CDR3s that CXCR3-positive naive cells carried were more hydrophobic than those of CXCR3-negative naive cells.

UMI-labeled 5' RACE yielded the TRB cDNA libraries. From the 5' RACE reads, TCRdb lists one entry per CDR3 protein and no DNA. This table holds around 80,000 distinct CDR3 sequences. These receptors' antigens are unknown. The material sequenced was naive CXCR3+ CD8+ T cells from blood. The subset is: CD45RO-CCR7+CD27+CD95- naive CD8+ T cells expressing CXCR3 (TNR3+). These receptors were taken from a human donor in good health. Some clones in this sample may be carry-over from other donors' samples.

This sequence joins TRBV30 and TRBJ2-4. From germline, CDR1 is GTSNPN and CDR2 SVGIG (reference sequence). CDR3 size: 13 residues. The CDR3 here is CAWGYGPGDIQYF.

The chain joins TRBV7-9 to TRBJ1-5; absent DNA, TCRdb's TRBD1 call cannot be checked. CDR3 length: 17 amino acids. Per germline, CDR1 SEHNR and CDR2 FQNEAQ (reference sequence). The CDR3 sequence is CASSFYHGTGNNQPQHF.

The gene calls are TRBV13 and TRBJ2-2; no DNA is available, so the TRBD2 call from TCRdb remains unchecked. This CDR3 spans 16 amino acids. Germline V gene sequence: CDR1 PRHDT, CDR2 FYEKMQ (reference sequence). This chain's CDR3 is CASSLSLSEGTGELFF.

The chain uses TRBV13 and TRBJ1-1; TCRdb reports TRBD1, a call that lacks DNA to check it against. The CDR3 has 14 amino acids. Germline V gene sequence: CDR1 PRHDT, CDR2 FYEKMQ (reference sequence). CDR3 residues: CASRTGQERTEAFF.

The chain carries TRBV5-1 and TRBJ2-7; TCRdb indicates TRBD2, and absent DNA this call remains unverified. Germline assignment: CDR1 SGHRS and CDR2 YFSETQ. CDR3 size: 14 residues. CDR3 protein: CASSLGSGAYEQYF.

The gene calls are TRBV6-2 or TRBV6-3 and TRBJ2-1; TCRdb selects TRBD2, and the lack of DNA leaves this call unchecked. This CDR3 has 14 residues. Germline lookup yields CDR1 MNHEY and CDR2 SVGEGT. CDR3 sequence: CATASGINYNEQFF.

The chain uses TRBV13 and TRBJ1-6. The CDR3 length is 15 residues. CDR1 is PRHDT and CDR2 is FYEKMQ in the germline V gene (reference sequence). The CDR3 sequence is CASSLTMAYNSPLHF. The complete variable domain, with remaining parts taken from reference TRBV13 and TRBJ1-6, reads AAGVIQSPRHLIKEKRETATLKCYPIPRHDTVYWYQQGPGQDPQFLISFYEKMQSDKGSIPDRFSAQQFSDYHSELNMSSLELGDSALYFCASSLTMAYNSPLHFGNGTRLTVT.

This chain links TRBV12-3 or TRBV12-4 with TRBJ2-7. The CDR3 spans 15 residues. CDR3 residues: CASSTFGESSYEQYF.

The chain couples TRBV14 to TRBJ2-5; checking the TCRdb D call of TRBD2 is not possible without DNA. This CDR3 is built from 15 residues. Germline V CDR1 and CDR2: SGHDN, FVKESK. CDR3 region: CASSQEGSSQETQYF. Using reference TRBV14 and TRBJ2-5 for the parts outside the CDR3, the full variable domain is EAGVTQFPSHSVIEKGQTVTLRCDPISGHDNLYWYRRVMGKEIKFLLHFVKESKQDESGMPNNRFLAERTGGTYSTLKVQPAELEDSGVYFCASSQEGSSQETQYFGPGTRLLVL.

The rearrangement links TRBV7-3 to TRBJ2-7; lacking DNA, the TRBD2 call made by TCRdb goes unchecked. Per germline, CDR1 SGHTA and CDR2 FQGTGA. The CDR3 has 16 residues. The CDR3 spells CASSSGLEIVSFEQYF.